This is a list of T cell receptor beta chains from one sample in a study of T cell responses to AZD1222 COVID-19 vaccine. Sequencing used immunoSEQ multiplex PCR; TCRdb keeps in-frame clones, though not all of them. The table includes tens of thousands of clones, 75% to 90% detected once. The sample consisted of peripheral blood, taken 28 days after the second AZD1222 dose. These receptors were obtained from an adult who received the AZD1222 COVID-19 vaccine. The conserved cysteine and the conserved F or W are not part of the CDR3 here. The order of the fields is clone size, V gene, J gene, CDR3 protein. The size field is filled for only some rows; it gives once, few, many or a size class.

abundance: NA; v_gene: TRBV28; j_gene: TRBJ1-5; CDR3aa: ASSSLGQGAGQPQH
abundance: NA; v_gene: TRBV20-1; j_gene: TRBJ2-3; CDR3aa: SASKGHTDTQY
abundance: NA; v_gene: TRBV7-8; j_gene: TRBJ2-7; CDR3aa: ASSSRLAGVTYEQY
abundance: NA; v_gene: TRBV6-2/TRBV6-3; j_gene: TRBJ2-3; CDR3aa: ASSYSRVSTDTQY
abundance: NA; v_gene: TRBV6-2/TRBV6-3; j_gene: TRBJ1-2; CDR3aa: ASSYSNVAGQVYGYT
abundance: NA; v_gene: TRBV7-8; j_gene: TRBJ2-1; CDR3aa: ASSLRAARASYNEQF
abundance: once; v_gene: TRBV6-2/TRBV6-3; j_gene: TRBJ1-5; CDR3aa: ASSYSGTYVGEDQPQH
abundance: NA; v_gene: TRBV6-2/TRBV6-3; j_gene: TRBJ2-5; CDR3aa: ASSSPAASRETQY
abundance: NA; v_gene: TRBV20-1; j_gene: TRBJ2-5; CDR3aa: SGPHEETQY
abundance: NA; v_gene: TRBV28; j_gene: TRBJ1-6; CDR3aa: ASSPPGTISYNSPLH
abundance: once; v_gene: TRBV25-1; j_gene: TRBJ1-1; CDR3aa: ASRIQGDTEAF
abundance: few; v_gene: TRBV5-8; j_gene: TRBJ1-5; CDR3aa: ASSVGTGAFNNQPQH
abundance: NA; v_gene: TRBV7-8; j_gene: TRBJ2-1; CDR3aa: ASSPRDGVNEQF
abundance: NA; v_gene: TRBV6-5; j_gene: TRBJ1-5; CDR3aa: ASSWATGQPQH
abundance: NA; v_gene: TRBV12-3/TRBV12-4; j_gene: TRBJ1-4; CDR3aa: ASSFTVNEKLF
abundance: NA; v_gene: TRBV6-5; j_gene: TRBJ2-7; CDR3aa: ASSYFGGGAAYEQY
abundance: NA; v_gene: TRBV4-2; j_gene: TRBJ2-7; CDR3aa: ASSQDRGTEQY
abundance: NA; v_gene: TRBV7-9; j_gene: TRBJ1-2; CDR3aa: ASSLVKGANAGYT
abundance: NA; v_gene: TRBV9; j_gene: TRBJ1-3; CDR3aa: ASSPGSSNTIY
abundance: NA; v_gene: TRBV7-2; j_gene: TRBJ1-1; CDR3aa: ASSLGGSNTEAF
abundance: NA; v_gene: TRBV7-2; j_gene: TRBJ2-5; CDR3aa: ASSITGGAETQY
abundance: NA; v_gene: TRBV19; j_gene: TRBJ2-7; CDR3aa: ASSIDWAVYEQY
abundance: NA; v_gene: TRBV28; j_gene: TRBJ2-7; CDR3aa: ASTITHTTSYEQY
abundance: NA; v_gene: TRBV18; j_gene: TRBJ2-2; CDR3aa: ASSQTGVNTGELF
abundance: NA; v_gene: TRBV5-1; j_gene: TRBJ2-2; CDR3aa: ASSSGQGTGTGELF
abundance: NA; v_gene: TRBV6-5; j_gene: TRBJ1-1; CDR3aa: ASSYRHKNTEAF
abundance: NA; v_gene: TRBV5-1; j_gene: TRBJ1-1; CDR3aa: ASSLTGANTEAF
abundance: NA; v_gene: TRBV4-1; j_gene: TRBJ2-1; CDR3aa: ASSQPERGGPGEQF
abundance: NA; v_gene: TRBV2; j_gene: TRBJ1-1; CDR3aa: ASSTRQGATEAF
abundance: NA; v_gene: TRBV12-3/TRBV12-4; j_gene: TRBJ1-1; CDR3aa: ATERFKDTEAF
abundance: NA; v_gene: TRBV10-2; j_gene: TRBJ1-3; CDR3aa: ASSEGRNTIY
abundance: NA; v_gene: TRBV5-6; j_gene: TRBJ2-7; CDR3aa: ASSPLEGRNYEQY
abundance: NA; v_gene: TRBV3-1/TRBV3-2; j_gene: TRBJ2-3; CDR3aa: ASSQEWLAGDTQY
abundance: NA; v_gene: TRBV25-1; j_gene: TRBJ1-4; CDR3aa: ASSELGGASEKLF
abundance: NA; v_gene: TRBV7-2; j_gene: TRBJ2-7; CDR3aa: ASSLVGGTSYEQY
abundance: NA; v_gene: TRBV7-8; j_gene: TRBJ2-5; CDR3aa: ASSLEERSGEETQY
abundance: NA; v_gene: TRBV7-3; j_gene: TRBJ2-2; CDR3aa: ASSSTSNTGELF
abundance: NA; v_gene: TRBV3-1/TRBV3-2; j_gene: TRBJ1-4; CDR3aa: ASSQVKGEKLF
abundance: NA; v_gene: TRBV19; j_gene: TRBJ1-5; CDR3aa: ASSPSGTGGWQPQH
abundance: NA; v_gene: TRBV7-2; j_gene: TRBJ1-2; CDR3aa: ASSALWGSNGYT
abundance: NA; v_gene: TRBV7-9; j_gene: TRBJ2-7; CDR3aa: ASSPNPDKNYEQY
abundance: few; v_gene: TRBV28; j_gene: TRBJ2-3; CDR3aa: ASSFRQGTDTQY
abundance: once; v_gene: TRBV21-1; j_gene: TRBJ2-7; CDR3aa: ASSKGPGQRSYEQY
abundance: NA; v_gene: TRBV7-2; j_gene: TRBJ2-5; CDR3aa: ASSSGLAQETQY
abundance: NA; v_gene: TRBV28; j_gene: TRBJ1-1; CDR3aa: ASSTPGRGITEAF
abundance: NA; v_gene: TRBV4-2; j_gene: TRBJ1-2; CDR3aa: ASSLSVGPLTNYGYT
abundance: NA; v_gene: TRBV5-4; j_gene: TRBJ1-1; CDR3aa: ASSWTGGNTEAF
abundance: NA; v_gene: TRBV5-1; j_gene: TRBJ2-1; CDR3aa: ASSPGLGGDEQF
abundance: NA; v_gene: TRBV3-1/TRBV3-2; j_gene: TRBJ2-5; CDR3aa: ASSRTRTGVGETQY
abundance: NA; v_gene: TRBV5-6; j_gene: TRBJ2-7; CDR3aa: ASSRWQQGYEQY
abundance: once; v_gene: TRBV5-4; j_gene: TRBJ1-6; CDR3aa: ASSFDRDGSPLH
abundance: few; v_gene: TRBV6-2/TRBV6-3; j_gene: TRBJ2-7; CDR3aa: ASSYEVKGLTYEQY
abundance: NA; v_gene: TRBV27; j_gene: TRBJ1-5; CDR3aa: ASSPWTGLQPQH
abundance: NA; v_gene: TRBV10-2; j_gene: TRBJ1-5; CDR3aa: ASSDRYSNQPQH